This T cell receptor beta chain was retrieved from a study of identical twins. Broader study findings: While abundant cord blood beta clonotypes carried fewer insertions, memory repertoires showed no such pattern.

Germline V CDR1 and CDR2: DFQATT, SNEGSKA (reference sequence). The CDR3 loop spans 15 amino acids. J gave up 0 bases and V 5 bases, and 8 bases lay outside the gene matches. TCRdb used MiXCR to reprocess the 5' RACE reads, holding one entry per CDR3 protein. This table has roughly 1,500,000 distinct CDR3 sequences, under 35% appearing once. Details on this clonotype: What it binds is not known.

The receptor comes from a newborn girl in good health. The sequencing sample was made of cord blood. The V call is TRBV20-1, the J call TRBJ1-2, with 8 nucleotides matching TRBD1. CDR3 region: CSAPGQEMANYGYTF. The CDR3 bases are TGCAGTGCTCCGGGACAGGAAATGGCTAACTATGGCTACACCTTC.